One T cell receptor (beta chain) is described in this entry. Its target is unknown. Unmatched junction bases numbered 5, after V lost 7 bases and J lost 1 base. The CDR3 spans 14 residues. Germline loops: CDR1 MNHNS, CDR2 SASEGT. The sample belongs to a study of cytomegalovirus exposure and HLA in healthy donors. Study-level results: With later analysis, a missense DCLRE1C variant became linked to TCR beta V- and J-gene trimming.

Amplification used 60 Vbeta primers and 13 Jbeta primers. TCRdb's table, derived via immunoSEQ multiplex PCR, lists solely in-frame clones and lacks some. Seen here are about 190,000 clones, approximately 78% observed once, and the top ten hold about 0.78%. The sample consisted of PBMCs. The TCR originated in a woman aged 18 to 35 in good health and CMV-seronegative. J is TRBJ1-1 and V is TRBV6-1; TRBD1 agrees at 8 bases. The CDR3, as DNA: TGTGCCAGCACCTCCGACAGGGGGAACACTGAAGCTTTCTTT. The encoded protein is CASTSDRGNTEAFF.